The next 27 T cell receptor beta chains were all read from a single sample in a study of glioma-infiltrating T cells after dendritic cell vaccination. Sequencing was performed with immunoSEQ multiplex PCR; in TCRdb, only in-frame clones are kept and a portion is missing. The sample records fewer than 85,000 clones, more than 75% being singletons. The time point denotes: after dendritic cell vaccination, including at tumor progression/relapse. This specimen consisted of blood, obtained after dendritic cell vaccination. Source of these receptors: a human donor with glioblastoma.

The chain joins TRBV29-1 to TRBJ1-1; D is undetermined. Trimming stripped 4 bases from V and 4 bases from J, with 10 bases between. The CDR3 has 12 amino acids. Germline V gene sequence: CDR1 SQVTM, CDR2 ANQGSEA. CDR3 nucleotide sequence: TGCAGCGTTGGGGCAGGAACCACTGAAGCTTTCTTT. Encoded protein: CSVGAGTTEAFF.

V is TRBV27 and J is TRBJ2-7, with 12 bases identical to TRBD2. Germline V gives CDR1 MNHEY, CDR2 SMNVEV (reference sequence). The CDR3 totals 22 residues. Trimming cost V 5 bases and J 0 bases; bases outside gene matches: 23. CDR3 nucleotide sequence: TGTGCCAGCAGTACACAACCCCCGACTAGCGGGAGATTGGCCCCTAACTCCTACGAGCAGTACTTC. As protein: CASSTQPPTSGRLAPNSYEQYF.

This clone appeared a single time. The gene calls are TRBV19 and TRBJ2-1; tentatively, D is TRBD2 (5 bases). V was pared by 1 base and J by 9 bases, with 10 bases between. The germline CDR1 and CDR2 sequences are LNHDA and SQIVND (reference sequence). The CDR3 totals 13 residues. CDR3 in amino acids: CASSIVAGGEQFF. For the CDR3, the DNA is TGTGCCAGTAGTATAGTGGCGGGCGGTGAGCAGTTCTTC.

This clone was found many times. The chain links TRBV19 to TRBJ2-2; D gene ambiguous. CDR1 and CDR2 (germline): LNHDA, SQIVND (reference sequence). The CDR3 is 12 amino acids. Trimming pared 11 bases from V and 1 base from J, leaving 8 bases between. CDR3 sequence reads: CAPRENTGELFF. The CDR3 bases are TGTGCCCCTAGAGAGAACACCGGGGAGCTGTTTTTT.

The rearrangement joins TRBV4-1 to TRBJ1-2; the D gene is possibly TRBD1 (6 bases). Germline values: CDR1 MGHRA, CDR2 YSYEKL. V dropped 2 bases and J dropped 4 bases, with 14 bases sitting between them. This CDR3 has 15 residues. The CDR3 nucleotides read TGCGCCAGCAGCCAAAACCAGGGGCGTAGCTATGGCTACACCTTC. It yields the protein CASSQNQGRSYGYTF.

The chain combines TRBV19 with TRBJ1-1, with unresolved D. Germline V lookup: CDR1 LNHDA, CDR2 SQIVND (reference sequence). V lost 3 bases and J lost 7, with 15 bases in between. The CDR3 extends over 14 amino acids. The CDR3: CASSIYGRYIEAFF. For the CDR3, the DNA is TGTGCCAGTAGTATTTATGGGAGGTATATTGAAGCTTTCTTT.

The chain employs TRBV5-1 and TRBJ2-2; the D gene is possibly TRBD1 (7 bases). In germline, CDR1 is SGHRS, CDR2 YFSETQ. The CDR3 has 15 amino acids. Trimming cost V 0 bases and J 3 bases, with 9 bases left between them. In nucleotides, the CDR3 is TGCGCCAGCAGCTTGGTCAGGGGGGACACCGGGGAGCTGTTTTTT. It translates to CASSLVRGDTGELFF.

The rearrangement joins TRBV21-1 to TRBJ2-2; TRBD1, the table's D call, lacks a check against the DNA. TRBV21-1 is tagged as a pseudogene. The CDR3 sequence is 15 residues long. CDR3: CASSKPGSETGELFF. For the CDR3, the DNA is TGTGCCAGCAGCAAACCAGGGTCAGAAACCGGGGAGCTGTTTTTT.

As concerns this clone: In the same sample, other DNA sequences code for this CDR3. The rearrangement joins TRBV2 to TRBJ2-5; D is perhaps TRBD2 (6 bases). Trimming cost V 6 bases and J 2 bases, with 10 bases left between them. The germline V gene encodes CDR1 SNHLY and CDR2 FYNNEI. CDR3 size: 13 residues. This CDR3 is CASRGSGQETQYF. The CDR3 nucleotides read TGTGCCAGCAGAGGTAGCGGACAAGAGACCCAGTACTTC. The full variable domain, rest sourced from reference TRBV2 and TRBJ2-5, is EPEVTQTPSHQVTQMGQEVILRCVPISNHLYFYWYRQILGQKVEFLVSFYNNEISEKSEIFDDQFSVERPDGSNFTLKIRSTKLEDSAMYFCASRGSGQETQYFGPGTRLLVL.

The CDR3 here is CASGTGVAAQETQYF. The CDR3 DNA reads as TGCGCCAGCGGCACGGGGGTAGCGGCACAAGAGACCCAGTACTTC. The chain uses TRBV5-1 and TRBJ2-5, with a possible D match to TRBD2 (6 bases). V dropped 7 bases and J dropped 2 bases, with 18 bases sitting between them. The CDR3 is 15 amino acids. Germline CDR1 and CDR2: SGHRS and YFSETQ.

CDR3 loop: CASSRIDGDKNIQYF. CDR3 sequence (DNA): TGTGCCAGCAGCCGAATCGACGGAGACAAAAACATTCAGTACTTC. The V call is TRBV4-2, the J call TRBJ2-4; D call uncertain. The germline gives CDR1 LGHNA, CDR2 YNFKEQ. There are 15 residues in the CDR3. The germline V and J ends were trimmed by 4 bases and 3 bases, with 13 bases remaining between them.

This clone was found once. The CDR3 region has the DNA TGTGCCAGCTCACCATCGCCGGACAGGATCACTGAAGCTTTCTTT. Amino acid sequence: CASSPSPDRITEAFF. This chain joins TRBV18 and TRBJ1-1, with 7 bases fitting TRBD1. V dropped 2 bases and J dropped 4; count of bases not matched to a gene: 7. Germline CDR1 and CDR2: KGHSH and LQKENI. The CDR3 is made up of 15 amino acids. The full variable domain, with the rest looked up from reference TRBV18 and TRBJ1-1, is NAGVMQNPRHLVRRRGQEARLRCSPMKGHSHVYWYRQLPEEGLKFMVYLQKENIIDESGMPKERFSAEFPKEGPSILRIQQVVRGDSAAYFCASSPSPDRITEAFFGQGTRLTVV.

V gene TRBV11-3 combines with J gene TRBJ2-2; 12 nucleotides align to TRBD1. Trimming cost V 5 bases and J 7 bases; bases outside gene matches: 5. CDR1 SGHNT and CDR2 YENEEA come from the germline V gene. The CDR3 runs 15 residues. The CDR3 sequence is CASSTGQGAIGELFF. Here the CDR3 DNA reads TGTGCCAGCAGCACGGGACAGGGGGCAATCGGGGAGCTGTTTTTT.

The table lists this clone with a count of one. V is TRBV11-3 and J is TRBJ2-1, with TRBD2 matching 8 bases. The V and J ends lost 0 bases and 0 bases, in that order; junction bases with no gene match: 7. The CDR3 covers 18 residues. Germline V gene sequence: CDR1 SGHNT, CDR2 YENEEA. The CDR3: CASSLDLMGTSSYNEQFF. The CDR3 DNA follows: TGTGCCAGCAGCTTAGATCTTATGGGGACTAGCTCCTACAATGAGCAGTTCTTC.

The J gene is TRBJ1-3, the V gene TRBV20-1; 7 bases are a match to TRBD1. V gave up 5 bases and J gave up 7 bases; unmatched junction bases: 2. Germline values: CDR1 DFQATT, CDR2 SNEGSKA (reference sequence). There are 11 residues in the CDR3. The DNA of the CDR3 is TGCAGTGCTGAGACAGGGAACACCATATATTTT. It codes for CSAETGNTIYF.

The V call is TRBV18, the J call TRBJ2-7; the match to TRBD2 covers 9 bases. CDR1 is KGHSH, CDR2 LQKENI, per germline. V shed 3 bases, J shed 0 bases, and the junction held 21 bases outside the gene matches. The CDR3 runs 21 residues. This CDR3 reads CASSPPPSPPSGDFNSYEQYF. CDR3 nucleotides: TGTGCCAGCTCACCCCCTCCCTCCCCGCCTAGCGGGGACTTTAACTCCTACGAGCAGTACTTC.

The DNA of the CDR3 is TGCGCCAGCAGCTTTCGGGTGGTGCGGCCTAGCACAGATACGCAGTATTTT. Protein sequence: CASSFRVVRPSTDTQYF. V and J are TRBV5-1 and TRBJ2-3; D not certain. This CDR3 has 17 residues. Germline CDR1 reads SGHRS; CDR2 reads YFSETQ. V lost 2 bases, J lost 0 bases, and 16 bases lay in between.

A remark on this clone: At the DNA level, this CDR3 is encoded by other sequences in the same sample as well. This chain connects TRBV5-6 to TRBJ2-3; possibly TRBD2 for D (5 bases). This CDR3 is 14 amino acids long. Looked up from germline, CDR1 is SGHDT and CDR2 is YYEEEE. V was cut by 8 bases and J by 6 bases, with 19 bases left in between. CDR3 amino acids: CASSHGLSPDTQYF. The CDR3 region has the DNA TGTGCCAGTAGCCATGGACTGTCTCCGGATACGCAGTATTTT.

On this clone itself: Germline and junction disagree at one end, which may indicate a read error. The chain carries TRBV5-6 and TRBJ2-3, with 8 bases lining up with TRBD2. CDR1 is SGHDT, CDR2 YYEEEE, per germline. CDR3 length equals 16 residues. CDR3 amino acids: CASSLWLAGSTATQYF. The CDR3 DNA reads as TGTGCCAGCAGCTTGTGGTTAGCGGGGTCCACAGCTACGCAGTATTTT. Full variable domain (rest looked up from reference TRBV5-6 and TRBJ2-3): DAGVTQSPTHLIKTRGQQVTLRCSPKSGHDTVSWYQQALGQGPQFIFQYYEEEERQRGNFPDRFSGHQFPNYSSELNVNALLLGDSALYLCASSLWLAGSTATQYFGPGTRLTVL.

The V call is TRBV2, the J call TRBJ2-7, with D maybe TRBD1 (7 bases). Germline assignment: CDR1 SNHLY and CDR2 FYNNEI. The CDR3 loop spans 12 amino acids. V dropped 8 bases and J dropped 5 bases, with 13 bases sitting between them. As DNA, the CDR3 is TGTGCCAGCCTGCAGGGGGGAAACGAGCAGTACTTC. Protein product: CASLQGGNEQYF.

This rearrangement joins TRBV7-2 to TRBJ1-5; D is ambiguous. The CDR3 totals 15 residues. The V and J ends lost 5 bases and 6 bases respectively, with 17 bases between them. The germline gives CDR1 SGHTA, CDR2 FQGNSA. CDR3 residues: CASSLRRGHSQPQHF. CDR3 DNA sequence: TGTGCCAGCAGCCTGCGAAGAGGCCATAGTCAGCCCCAGCATTTT. Supplemented by reference TRBV7-2 and TRBJ1-5, the full variable domain reads GAGVSQSPSNKVTEKGKDVELRCDPISGHTALYWYRQSLGQGLEFLIYFQGNSAPDKSGLPSDRFSAERTGGSVSTLTIQRTQQEDSAVYLCASSLRRGHSQPQHFGDGTRLSIL.

The chain links TRBV18 to TRBJ2-5; perhaps TRBD2 as D (5 bases). The CDR3 is 12 amino acids. V was shortened by 5 bases and J by 3 bases, with 7 bases between the two germline ends. The germline CDR1 and CDR2 sequences are KGHSH and LQKENI. The CDR3, as DNA: TGTGCCAGCTCAGCGGGCGAAGAGACCCAGTACTTC. Translation: CASSAGEETQYF.

This chain's CDR3 is CASSLVYEQYF. CDR3 DNA sequence: TGTGCCAGCAGCTTAGTATACGAGCAGTACTTC. The chain has TRBV11-3 and TRBJ2-7; D unresolved. Deletions cut 1 base from V and 4 bases from J, with 2 bases between. This CDR3 comprises 11 residues. Germline V lookup: CDR1 SGHNT, CDR2 YENEEA.

This clone was observed once. The chain links TRBV7-2 to TRBJ2-7; D remains unclear. The V gene's germline CDR1 is SGHTA and CDR2 FQGNSA. The CDR3 loop spans 15 amino acids. CDR3 sequence reads: CASSFPFSEMDEQYF. CDR3 DNA: TGTGCTTCCAGCTTCCCCTTTTCGGAGATGGACGAGCAGTACTTC.

V gene TRBV9 combines with J gene TRBJ2-1; TRBD2 matches at 7 bases. This CDR3 comprises 14 residues. CDR1 and CDR2 from the germline V gene are SGDLS and YYNGEE. V lost 3 bases and J lost 4; bases outside the gene matches: 4. The CDR3 reads CASSGGLGYNEQFF. CDR3 in DNA: TGTGCCAGCAGCGGTGGACTAGGGTACAATGAGCAGTTCTTC.

A few counts support this clone. The chain uses TRBV10-3 and TRBJ2-1, with 12 bases matching TRBD2. Per the germline V gene, CDR1 is ENHRY and CDR2 is SYGVKD. Trimming took 10 bases from V and 0 from J; bases not matched to a gene: 10. The CDR3 has 17 amino acids. This CDR3 is CATGTSGLIFSYNEQFF. The CDR3 coding sequence is TGTGCCACCGGGACTAGCGGGCTAATATTCTCCTACAATGAGCAGTTCTTC.

The gene calls are TRBV6-4 and TRBJ2-2; no reliable D call. CDR1 and CDR2 (germline): MRHNA, SNTAGT. The germline V and J ends were trimmed by 4 bases and 4 bases, with 10 bases remaining between them. This CDR3 region has 14 residues. CDR3 sequence (DNA): TGTGCCAGCAGTGTGGGCCTCCCCACCGGGGAGCTGTTTTTT. Translation gives CASSVGLPTGELFF.